The sample holds one count of the clone carrying this T cell receptor beta chain. Its antigen is not known. The sample originates from a study of T-cell memory formation after mild COVID-19. Points from the study as a whole: CD8+ contracting clones occupied EMRA, while CD4+ ones occupied mainly CM and EM. Cross-reactive memory seemingly joined, as some responding clones were found in pre-infection memory.

MiXCR, applied by TCRdb to the 5' RACE reads, yields one record per CDR3 protein. The repertoire holds some 70,000 distinct CDR3 sequences, with approximately 16% as singletons. The CDR3 has 18 amino acids. V shed 5 bases, J shed 0 bases, and the junction held 10 bases outside the gene matches. Germline-derived CDR1 and CDR2 are SGHTA and FQGNSA. Sequenced sample: PBMCs or a T cell subset sorted from them (not recorded which). This TCR came from an adult woman who had mild COVID-19 (a few samples of this study predate the infection). Cell type and time point are not known. The chain combines TRBV7-2 with TRBJ2-6; 7 positions agree with TRBD1. The CDR3 reads CASSPYRGVLSGANVLTF. CDR3 nucleotides: TGTGCCAGCAGCCCCTACAGGGGTGTTCTCTCTGGGGCCAACGTCCTGACTTTC.